Following are 30 T cell receptor beta chains from one sample sequenced in a study of cytomegalovirus exposure and HLA in healthy donors. The study ran its PCR with 60 Vbeta and 13 Jbeta primers. Using immunoSEQ multiplex PCR, the repertoire was profiled, and TCRdb retains in-frame clones only, with some absent. The table records roughly 180,000 clones, approximately 73% of them present only once. Source material: PBMCs. Source of these receptors: a young woman in good health and CMV-seropositive.

Notes on this clone: The junction departs from germline at one end; a sequencing error may be responsible. The V gene is TRBV4-2, the J gene TRBJ2-7; possibly TRBD1 for D (5 bases). The CDR3 extends over 13 amino acids. The V gene's germline CDR1 is LGHNA and CDR2 YNFKEQ. The CDR3 reads CASSQGVGFEQYF. In DNA, the CDR3 is TGTGCCAGCAGTCAAGGGGTGGGCTTCGAGCAGTACTTC.

The J gene is TRBJ1-5, the V gene TRBV12-2; the tabulated D call, TRBD1, remains unverified against the DNA. TRBV12-2 is described as a pseudogene. CDR3 length: 14 amino acids. The CDR3 DNA reads as TGTGCAAGTCGCTTAAATCAGGGCAATCAGCCCCAGCATTTT. This sequence encodes CASRLNQGNQPQHF.

This chain uses TRBV7-9 with TRBJ2-2; tentatively, D is TRBD2 (7 bases). CDR1 is SEHNR, CDR2 FQNEAQ, per germline (reference sequence). CDR3 size: 17 residues. The V gene lost 5 bases and the J gene lost 1 base, with 17 bases spanning the gap. CDR3 nucleotide sequence: TGTGCCAGCAGCCTCTGGGGGGGGCGAAAGAACACCGGGGAGCTGTTTTTT. This codes for CASSLWGGRKNTGELFF.

This chain connects TRBV7-2 to TRBJ1-5; 8 bases line up with TRBD1. V was pared by 5 bases and J by 1 base, with 1 base of the junction left unmatched. Germline V CDR1 and CDR2: SGHTA, FQGNSA. This CDR3 contains 14 residues. CDR3 residues: CASSRTGSNQPQHF. In DNA form, the CDR3 reads TGTGCCAGCAGCCGGACAGGGAGCAATCAGCCCCAGCATTTT.

This clone was seen only once. CDR3 DNA sequence: TGTGCCAGCAGCCGAGTAGTATCAACTAATGAAAAACTGTTTTTT. Translation: CASSRVVSTNEKLFF. The rearrangement joins TRBV5-8 to TRBJ1-4; D gene ambiguous. The CDR3 spans 15 residues. V lost 4 bases and J 0 bases, leaving 10 bases between the germline ends. The germline gives CDR1 SGHTS, CDR2 YDEGEE.

In this sample, this clone turned up once. At one end, the junction sequence differs from germline, possibly due to a read error. Within the sample, other DNA sequences also encode this same CDR3. The chain carries TRBV5-8 and TRBJ1-5; D might be TRBD1 (5 bases). In germline, CDR1 is SGHTS, CDR2 YDEGEE. The CDR3 covers 15 residues. CDR3 nucleotide sequence: TGTGCCAGCACCTTCGGCGGGGCTAGCAACCAGCCCCAGCATTTT. The encoded protein is CASTFGGASNQPQHF.

V gene TRBV4-2 combines with J gene TRBJ2-6, with a weak D call TRBD2 (6 bases). The germline V gene encodes CDR1 LGHNA and CDR2 YNFKEQ. The CDR3 totals 16 residues. V lost 4 bases, J lost 2 bases, and 12 bases lay in between. The CDR3: CASSPSGGAGANVLTF. For the CDR3, the DNA is TGTGCCAGCAGCCCCTCCGGAGGGGCTGGGGCCAACGTCCTGACTTTC.

J is TRBJ1-5 and V is TRBV7-2, with D perhaps TRBD1 (5 bases). This CDR3 comprises 15 residues. V gave up 1 base and J gave up 6 bases, with 13 bases separating them. The germline gives CDR1 SGHTA, CDR2 FQGNSA. In DNA form, the CDR3 reads TGTGCCAGCAGCTTAGAGGCAGGGTTGGGTCAGCCCCAGCATTTT. This codes for CASSLEAGLGQPQHF.

J is TRBJ2-7 and V is TRBV30; D not resolved. CDR3 length: 14 residues. In germline, CDR1 is GTSNPN, CDR2 SVGIG (reference sequence). Trimming removed 1 base from V and 0 bases from J, with 10 bases in between. Here the CDR3 reads CAWSGLPSSYEQYF. CDR3 in DNA: TGTGCCTGGAGTGGACTCCCCAGCTCCTACGAGCAGTACTTC.

This clone turned up a few times. In DNA, the CDR3 is TGTGCCAGCAGCCAAGGACTAGCGGGGGGGCCAGAGACCCAGTACTTC. Protein: CASSQGLAGGPETQYF. The chain is built from TRBV5-8 and TRBJ2-5, with TRBD2 matching 15 bases. The germline V gene encodes CDR1 SGHTS and CDR2 YDEGEE. This CDR3 comprises 16 residues. The junction had 5 bases not matched to a gene; V was cut back by 4 bases and J by 4 bases.

The CDR3 coding sequence is TGCAGCGTTGGGGACAGCGCTGGAAACACCATATATTTT. Protein: CSVGDSAGNTIYF. V usage is TRBV29-1 and J usage is TRBJ1-3; TRBD1 aligns across 7 bases. The V segment lost 4 bases and the J segment 2 bases; nucleotides outside the gene matches: 2. This CDR3 spans 13 amino acids. The V gene's germline CDR1 is SQVTM and CDR2 ANQGSEA.

The CDR3 sequence: CASGLGGRTNEKLFF. CDR3 in DNA: TGTGCTAGTGGTTTGGGTGGCAGAACGAATGAAAAACTGTTTTTT. This chain links TRBV12-5 with TRBJ1-4, with D unclear. Looked up from germline, CDR1 is LGHNT and CDR2 is FRNRAP. V dropped 1 base and J dropped 5 bases, with 11 bases sitting between them. This CDR3 has 15 amino acids. Together with reference TRBV12-5 and TRBJ1-4, the CDR3 gives the full variable domain: DARVTQTPRHKVTEMGQEVTMRCQPILGHNTVFWYRQTMMQGLELLAYFRNRAPLDDSGMPKDRFSAEMPDATLATLKIQPSEPRDSAVYFCASGLGGRTNEKLFFGSGTQLSVL.

This clone was seen a handful of times. V gene TRBV7-9 combines with J gene TRBJ1-6; D remains ambiguous. From germline, CDR1 is SEHNR and CDR2 FQNEAQ (reference sequence). V shed 6 bases and J shed 7 bases, with 7 bases lying between them. The CDR3 is 12 residues long. DNA of the CDR3: TGTGCCAGCAGGGCAGCGAATTCACCCCTCCACTTT. This gives the protein CASRAANSPLHF. Filled out from reference TRBV7-9 and TRBJ1-6, the complete variable domain reads DTGVSQNPRHKITKRGQNVTFRCDPISEHNRLYWYRQTLGQGPEFLTYFQNEAQLEKSRLLSDRFSAERPKGSFSTLEIQRTEQGDSAMYLCASRAANSPLHFGNGTRLTVT.

This chain links TRBV7-2 with TRBJ2-7; D is unclear. The CDR3 runs 14 residues. Germline-derived CDR1 and CDR2 are SGHTA and FQGNSA. The V end lost 5 bases, the J end lost 3 bases, and 14 bases lay between the germline ends. The CDR3 region has the DNA TGTGCCAGCAGCCGCCTCACTACTTTCTACGAGCAGTACTTC. Its translation is CASSRLTTFYEQYF.

The genes are TRBV19 and TRBJ2-3, with D perhaps TRBD1 (6 bases). CDR1 is LNHDA and CDR2 is SQIVND in the germline V gene (reference sequence). The V end was cut by 1 base, the J end by 2 bases, with 10 bases between. The CDR3 is 15 amino acids. In nucleotides, the CDR3 is TGTGCCAGTAGTATAGGAACAGGGACCACAGATACGCAGTATTTT. Protein sequence: CASSIGTGTTDTQYF. Variable domain in full (rest from reference TRBV19 and TRBJ2-3): DGGITQSPKYLFRKEGQNVTLSCEQNLNHDAMYWYRQDPGQGLRLIYYSQIVNDFQKGDIAEGYSVSREKKESFPLTVTSAQKNPTAFYLCASSIGTGTTDTQYFGPGTRLTVL.

There are a few counts of this clone. V usage is TRBV7-9 and J usage is TRBJ2-1; D is uncertain. The CDR3 sequence is 11 residues long. The V gene lost 5 bases and the J gene lost 9 bases, with 8 bases spanning the gap. CDR1 SEHNR and CDR2 FQNEAQ come from the germline V gene (reference sequence). The CDR3: CASSTVGEQFF. CDR3 nucleotides: TGTGCCAGCAGCACAGTTGGTGAGCAGTTCTTC. Using reference TRBV7-9 and TRBJ2-1 for the parts outside the CDR3, the full variable domain is DTGVSQNPRHKITKRGQNVTFRCDPISEHNRLYWYRQTLGQGPEFLTYFQNEAQLEKSRLLSDRFSAERPKGSFSTLEIQRTEQGDSAMYLCASSTVGEQFFGPGTRLTVL.

The chain recombines TRBV5-1 with TRBJ2-7, with D unresolved. The V gene's germline CDR1 is SGHRS and CDR2 YFSETQ. V was shortened by 0 bases and J by 2 bases, with 6 bases between the two germline ends. This CDR3 region has 13 residues. Here the CDR3 DNA reads TGCGCCAGCAGCTTGGACTTCACCTACGAGCAGTACTTC. It codes for CASSLDFTYEQYF.

The chain links TRBV15 to TRBJ1-3; 7 bases match TRBD1. The V gene's germline CDR1 is LNHNV and CDR2 YYDKDF (reference sequence). The CDR3 consists of 16 residues. Unmatched junction bases numbered 7, after V lost 3 bases and J lost 2 bases. The CDR3 sequence is CATSSGTGTAGNTIYF. The CDR3 coding sequence is TGTGCCACCAGCAGTGGGACCGGGACAGCTGGAAACACCATATATTTT.

The CDR3 nucleotides are TGTGCCAGCAGCTTAGGACAGGGGCCTCGGCAGGGAGAGACCCAGTACTTC. Its translation: CASSLGQGPRQGETQYF. The chain combines TRBV11-2 with TRBJ2-5; 8 nucleotides align to TRBD1. The germline CDR1 and CDR2 sequences are SGHAT and FQNNGV. The CDR3 runs to 17 residues. J gave up 4 bases and V 1 base, and 11 bases lay outside the gene matches.

This rearrangement joins TRBV28 to TRBJ1-5, with a tentative D call TRBD1 (5 bases). Germline V CDR1 and CDR2: MDHEN, SYDVKM. The CDR3 sequence is 15 residues long. V lost 7 bases and J lost 1, with 14 bases in between. CDR3 loop: CASTLGGTSNQPQHF. CDR3 DNA: TGTGCCAGCACCCTTGGGGGGACGAGCAATCAGCCCCAGCATTTT.

V usage is TRBV2 and J usage is TRBJ2-1, with D perhaps matching TRBD1 (6 bases). Trimming left V 5 bases short and J 1 base short, with 15 bases between. Germline loops: CDR1 SNHLY, CDR2 FYNNEI. This CDR3 has 16 amino acids. The DNA of the CDR3 is TGTGCCAGCAGTTCCCTTCAGAGGGGGTCCTACAATGAGCAGTTCTTC. It yields the protein CASSSLQRGSYNEQFF.

The chain links TRBV10-3 to TRBJ2-7, with 7 bases lining up with TRBD1. Germline CDR1 ENHRY, CDR2 SYGVKD. Trimming removed 8 bases from V and 1 base from J; junction bases left unmatched: 2. This CDR3 is 12 amino acids long. The DNA of the CDR3 is TGTGCCATCGGGGACAGATCCTACGAGCAGTACTTC. Encoded protein: CAIGDRSYEQYF.

The CDR3 region is CASCPRDRGCNEQFF. For the CDR3, the DNA is TGTGCCAGCTGCCCGCGGGACAGGGGTTGTAATGAGCAGTTCTTC. The V call is TRBV5-6, the J call TRBJ2-1, with 10 nucleotides matching TRBD1. The CDR3 is 15 amino acids. Germline V CDR1 and CDR2: SGHDT, YYEEEE. V lost 7 bases, J lost 7 bases, and 11 bases stayed unmatched.

V gene TRBV13 combines with J gene TRBJ2-5; TRBD1 aligns across 8 bases. The last part of the DNA fits TRBJ2-7 better; the J call may be wrong. CDR3 length: 15 amino acids. The V gene's germline CDR1 is PRHDT and CDR2 FYEKMQ (reference sequence). The CDR3 nucleotides are TGTGCCAGCAGTTCCAGTGACAGGGGTGAGTACGAGCAGTACTTC. Translation gives CASSSSDRGEYEQYF.

The chain uses TRBV4-1 and TRBJ1-2, with D unclear. Trimming removed 3 bases from V and 5 bases from J, with 19 bases in between. This CDR3 is built from 16 residues. Germline loops: CDR1 MGHRA, CDR2 YSYEKL. The CDR3 sequence: CASSQPSQRRPYGYTF. As DNA, the CDR3 is TGCGCCAGCAGCCAGCCCTCACAACGGCGGCCGTATGGCTACACCTTC.

The chain carries TRBV7-9 and TRBJ2-5; unclear D gene. V lost 5 bases to trimming and J lost 2 bases, with 12 bases between them. CDR3 length: 14 amino acids. Per the germline V gene, CDR1 is SEHNR and CDR2 is FQNEAQ (reference sequence). The CDR3 nucleotides read TGTGCCAGCAGCCCAGACCGCAGGCAAGAGACCCAGTACTTC. Translated: CASSPDRRQETQYF.

The chain recombines TRBV9 with TRBJ2-1, with 8 bases matching TRBD2. The V and J ends lost 0 bases and 2 bases, in that order; junction bases with no gene match: 7. Per germline, CDR1 SGDLS and CDR2 YYNGEE. The CDR3 has 17 amino acids. For the CDR3, the DNA is TGTGCCAGCAGCGTAGCTAGGGCGGGGGGCCCCTACAATGAGCAGTTCTTC. Amino acids: CASSVARAGGPYNEQFF.

This rearrangement joins TRBV9 to TRBJ2-2, with D possibly being TRBD2 (5 bases). Trimming shortened V by 4 bases and J by 0 bases, and 19 bases separated the two germline ends. The germline V gene has CDR1 SGDLS and CDR2 YYNGEE. The CDR3 has 18 residues. CDR3 sequence: CASSLSGRGTANTGELFF. The CDR3 bases are TGTGCCAGCAGCCTCAGTGGTCGGGGAACAGCGAACACCGGGGAGCTGTTTTTT.

This rearrangement joins TRBV6-5 to TRBJ1-1, with TRBD1 matching 8 bases. Trimming cost V 7 bases and J 3 bases; bases outside gene matches: 7. Germline V lookup: CDR1 MNHEY, CDR2 SVGAGI. This CDR3 is built from 14 residues. The CDR3 DNA reads TGTGCCAGCACCGAACAGGGGGGGGACACTGAAGCTTTCTTT. Amino acids: CASTEQGGDTEAFF.

This clone was observed a handful of times. The rearrangement joins TRBV9 to TRBJ1-2, with 8 bases matching TRBD1. Germline V gene lookup returns CDR1 SGDLS and CDR2 YYNGEE. Trimming took 0 bases from V and 4 from J; bases not matched to a gene: 5. This CDR3 contains 15 residues. The CDR3 bases are TGTGCCAGCAGCGTAGTTCCGACAGGGGCCTATGGCTACACCTTC. Amino acids: CASSVVPTGAYGYTF.